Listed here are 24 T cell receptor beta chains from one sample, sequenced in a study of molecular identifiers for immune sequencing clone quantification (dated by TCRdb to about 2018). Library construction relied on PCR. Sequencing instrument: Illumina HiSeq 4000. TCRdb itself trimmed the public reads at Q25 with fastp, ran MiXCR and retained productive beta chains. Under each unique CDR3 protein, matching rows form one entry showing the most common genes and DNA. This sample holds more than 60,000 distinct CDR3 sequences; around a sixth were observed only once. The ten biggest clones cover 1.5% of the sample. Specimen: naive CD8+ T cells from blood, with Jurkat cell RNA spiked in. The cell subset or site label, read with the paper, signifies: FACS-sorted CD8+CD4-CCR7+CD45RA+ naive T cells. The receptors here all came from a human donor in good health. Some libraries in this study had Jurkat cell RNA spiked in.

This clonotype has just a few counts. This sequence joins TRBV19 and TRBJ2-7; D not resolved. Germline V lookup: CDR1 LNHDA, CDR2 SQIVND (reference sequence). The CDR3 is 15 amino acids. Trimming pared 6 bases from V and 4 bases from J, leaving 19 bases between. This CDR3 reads CASSWILLPEYEQYF. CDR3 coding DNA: TGTGCCAGTAGCTGGATACTTCTTCCCGAATACGAGCAGTACTTC.

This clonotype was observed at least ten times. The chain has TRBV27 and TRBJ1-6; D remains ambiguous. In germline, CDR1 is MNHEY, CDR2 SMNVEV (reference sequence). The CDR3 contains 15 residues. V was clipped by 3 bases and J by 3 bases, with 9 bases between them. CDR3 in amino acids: CASSFRKSYNSPLHF. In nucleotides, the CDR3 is TGTGCCAGCAGTTTCAGGAAAAGCTATAATTCACCCCTCCACTTT.

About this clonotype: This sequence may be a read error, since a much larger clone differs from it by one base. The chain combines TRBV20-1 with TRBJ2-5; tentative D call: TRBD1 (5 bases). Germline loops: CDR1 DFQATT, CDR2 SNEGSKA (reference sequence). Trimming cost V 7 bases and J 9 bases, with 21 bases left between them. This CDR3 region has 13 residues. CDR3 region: CSGLGSNQGAQYF. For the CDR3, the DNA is TGCAGTGGCCTGGGATCAAACCAAGGGGCCCAGTACTTC.

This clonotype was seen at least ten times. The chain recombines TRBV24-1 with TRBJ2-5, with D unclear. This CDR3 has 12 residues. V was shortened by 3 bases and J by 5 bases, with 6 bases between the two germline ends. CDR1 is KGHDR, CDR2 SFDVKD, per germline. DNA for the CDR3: TGTGCCACCAGTGATGATAGCGAGACCCAGTACTTC. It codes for CATSDDSETQYF.

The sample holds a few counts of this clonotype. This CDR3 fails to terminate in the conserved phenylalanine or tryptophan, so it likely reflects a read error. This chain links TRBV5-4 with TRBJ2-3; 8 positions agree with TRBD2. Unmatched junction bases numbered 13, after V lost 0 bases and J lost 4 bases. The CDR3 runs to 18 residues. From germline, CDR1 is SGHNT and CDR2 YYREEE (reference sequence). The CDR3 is CASSLVPGAGLDPDTQYS. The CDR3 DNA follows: TGTGCCAGCAGCTTGGTACCCGGGGCGGGACTAGATCCAGATACGCAGTATTCT.

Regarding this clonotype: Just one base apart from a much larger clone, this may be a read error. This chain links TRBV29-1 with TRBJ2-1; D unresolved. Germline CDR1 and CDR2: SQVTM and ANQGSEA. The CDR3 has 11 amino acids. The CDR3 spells CGVWRANEQFF. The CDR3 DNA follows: TGCGGCGTATGGAGAGCCAATGAGCAGTTCTTC.

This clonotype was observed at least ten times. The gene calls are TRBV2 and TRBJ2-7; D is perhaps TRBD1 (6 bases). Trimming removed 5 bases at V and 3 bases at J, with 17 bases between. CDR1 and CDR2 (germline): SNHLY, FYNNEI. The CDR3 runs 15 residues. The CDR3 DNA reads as TGTGCCAGCAGTACTACAGGGATTACCTTCTACGAGCAGTACTTC. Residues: CASSTTGITFYEQYF.

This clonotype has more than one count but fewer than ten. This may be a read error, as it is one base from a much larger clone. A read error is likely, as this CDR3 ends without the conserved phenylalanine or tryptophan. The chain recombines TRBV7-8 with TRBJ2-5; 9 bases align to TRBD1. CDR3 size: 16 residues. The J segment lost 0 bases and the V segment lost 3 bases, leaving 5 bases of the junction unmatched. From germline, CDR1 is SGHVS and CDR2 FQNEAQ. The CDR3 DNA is TGTGCCAGCAGCTTTCCCGGGACAGGGCACCAAGAGACCCAGTACCTC. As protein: CASSFPGTGHQETQYL.

This CDR3 reads CAIRDREFNEQFF. In DNA, the CDR3 is TGTGCCATCCGGGACAGGGAGTTCAATGAGCAGTTCTTC. The chain recombines TRBV10-3 with TRBJ2-1; 9 bases fit TRBD1. This CDR3 has 13 amino acids. Trimming took 8 bases from V and 6 from J; bases not matched to a gene: 5. CDR1 ENHRY and CDR2 SYGVKD come from the germline V gene.

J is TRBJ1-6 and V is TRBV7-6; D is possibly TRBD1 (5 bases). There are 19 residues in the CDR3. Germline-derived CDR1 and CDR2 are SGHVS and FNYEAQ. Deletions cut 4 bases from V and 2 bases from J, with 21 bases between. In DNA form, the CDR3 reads TGTGCCAGCAGCTCGGGGCCATCGGAGCCTAGCCCCTATAATTCACCCCTCCACTTT. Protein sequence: CASSSGPSEPSPYNSPLHF. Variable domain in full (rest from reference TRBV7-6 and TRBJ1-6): GAGVSQSPRYKVTKRGQDVALRCDPISGHVSLYWYRQALGQGPEFLTYFNYEAQQDKSGLPNDRFSAERPEGSISTLTIQRTEQRDSAMYRCASSSGPSEPSPYNSPLHFGNGTRLTVT.

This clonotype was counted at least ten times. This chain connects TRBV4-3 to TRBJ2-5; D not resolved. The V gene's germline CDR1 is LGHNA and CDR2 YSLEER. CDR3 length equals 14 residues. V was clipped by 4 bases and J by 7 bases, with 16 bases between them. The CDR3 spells CASSPRRVRGTQYF. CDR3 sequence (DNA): TGCGCCAGCAGCCCCCGCCGGGTGCGAGGGACCCAGTACTTC.

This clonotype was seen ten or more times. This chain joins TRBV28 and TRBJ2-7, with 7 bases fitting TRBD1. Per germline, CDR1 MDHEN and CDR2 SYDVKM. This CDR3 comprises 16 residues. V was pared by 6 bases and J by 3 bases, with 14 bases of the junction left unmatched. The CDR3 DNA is TGTGCCAGCAGCCCCACTCACAGGGGTTGGAACTACGAGCAGTACTTC. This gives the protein CASSPTHRGWNYEQYF.

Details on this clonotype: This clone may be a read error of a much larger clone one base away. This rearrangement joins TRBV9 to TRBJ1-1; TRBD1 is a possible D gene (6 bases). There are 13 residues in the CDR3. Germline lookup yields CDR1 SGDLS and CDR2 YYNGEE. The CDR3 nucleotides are TGTGCCAGCAGCGTTGGGGGGGCCACTGAAGCTTACTTT. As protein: CASSVGGATEAYF.

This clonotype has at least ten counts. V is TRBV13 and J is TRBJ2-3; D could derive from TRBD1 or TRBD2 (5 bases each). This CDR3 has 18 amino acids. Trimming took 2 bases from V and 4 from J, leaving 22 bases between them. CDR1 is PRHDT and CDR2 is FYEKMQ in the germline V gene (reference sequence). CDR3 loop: CASSLLTPGTRRADTQYF. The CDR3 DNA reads TGTGCCAGCAGCTTACTTACTCCAGGGACCCGCCGGGCAGATACGCAGTATTTT.

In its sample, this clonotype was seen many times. CDR3 bases: TGTGCCTGGATGTCGACGGGACAGGGGGCCAACGAGCAGTACTTC. Translation: CAWMSTGQGANEQYF. This chain links TRBV30 with TRBJ2-7; 12 bases are shared with TRBD1. Trimming took 4 bases from V and 5 from J; bases not matched to a gene: 9. This CDR3 comprises 15 residues. Per germline, CDR1 GTSNPN and CDR2 SVGIG (reference sequence).

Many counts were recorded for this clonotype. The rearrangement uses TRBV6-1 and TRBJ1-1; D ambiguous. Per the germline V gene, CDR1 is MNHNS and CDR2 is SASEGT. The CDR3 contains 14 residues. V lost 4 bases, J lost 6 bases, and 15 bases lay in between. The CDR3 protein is CASSVQEYGAEAFF. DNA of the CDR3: TGTGCCAGCAGTGTCCAAGAATACGGGGCTGAAGCTTTCTTT.

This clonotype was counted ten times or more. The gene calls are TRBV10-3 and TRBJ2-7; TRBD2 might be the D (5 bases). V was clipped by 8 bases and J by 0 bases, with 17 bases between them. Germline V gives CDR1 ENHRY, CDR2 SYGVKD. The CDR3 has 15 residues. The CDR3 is CAIWDPGKNSYEQYF. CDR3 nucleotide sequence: TGTGCCATCTGGGATCCGGGGAAAAACTCCTACGAGCAGTACTTC.

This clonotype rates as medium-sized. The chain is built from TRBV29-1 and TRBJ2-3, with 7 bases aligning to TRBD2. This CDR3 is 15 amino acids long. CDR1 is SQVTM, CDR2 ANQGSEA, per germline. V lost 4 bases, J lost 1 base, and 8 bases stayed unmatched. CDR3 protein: CSVVPSAGGTDTQYF. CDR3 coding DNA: TGCAGCGTTGTCCCCTCGGCGGGGGGCACAGATACGCAGTATTTT.

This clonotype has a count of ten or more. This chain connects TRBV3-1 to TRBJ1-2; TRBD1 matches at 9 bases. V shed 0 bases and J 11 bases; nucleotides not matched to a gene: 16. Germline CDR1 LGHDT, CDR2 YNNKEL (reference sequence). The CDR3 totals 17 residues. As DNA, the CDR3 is TGTGCCAGCAGCCAAGATCGGGACAGGGTCAGAGGTATATGTTACACCTTC. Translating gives CASSQDRDRVRGICYTF.

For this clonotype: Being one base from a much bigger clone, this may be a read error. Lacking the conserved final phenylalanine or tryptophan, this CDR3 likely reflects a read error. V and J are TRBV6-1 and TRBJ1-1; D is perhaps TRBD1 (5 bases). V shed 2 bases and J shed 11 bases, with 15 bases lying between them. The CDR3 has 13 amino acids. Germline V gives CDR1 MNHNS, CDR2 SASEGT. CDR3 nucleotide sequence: TGTGCCAGCAGTGAACATCGGGGCTATGGGGCTTTCTTA. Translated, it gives CASSEHRGYGAFL.

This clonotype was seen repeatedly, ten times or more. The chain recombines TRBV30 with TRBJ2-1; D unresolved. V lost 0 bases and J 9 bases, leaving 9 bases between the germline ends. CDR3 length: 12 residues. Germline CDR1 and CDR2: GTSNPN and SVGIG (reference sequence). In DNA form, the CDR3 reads TGTGCCTGGAGTGTTCCCCCGGTTGAGCAGTTCTTC. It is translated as CAWSVPPVEQFF. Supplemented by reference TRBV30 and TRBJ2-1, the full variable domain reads SQTIHQWPATLVQPVGSPLSLECTVEGTSNPNLYWYRQAAGRGLQLLFYSVGIGQISSEVPQNLSASRPQDRQFILSSKKLLLSDSGFYLCAWSVPPVEQFFGPGTRLTVL.

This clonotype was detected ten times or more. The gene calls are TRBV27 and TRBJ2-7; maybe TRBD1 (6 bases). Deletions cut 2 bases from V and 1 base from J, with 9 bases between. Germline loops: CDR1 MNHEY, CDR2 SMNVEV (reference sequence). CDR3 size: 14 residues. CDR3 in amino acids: CASSLTRGSYEQYF. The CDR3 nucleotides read TGTGCCAGCAGTTTAACGAGGGGGTCCTACGAGCAGTACTTC.

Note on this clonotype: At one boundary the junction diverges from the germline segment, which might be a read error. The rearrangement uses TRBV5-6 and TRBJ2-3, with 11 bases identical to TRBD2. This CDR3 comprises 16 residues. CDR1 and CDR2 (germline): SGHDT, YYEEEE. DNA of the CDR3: TGTGCCGGCAGCTTGGGGGCTAGCGGGAGGTCAGATACGCAGTATTTT. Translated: CAGSLGASGRSDTQYF.

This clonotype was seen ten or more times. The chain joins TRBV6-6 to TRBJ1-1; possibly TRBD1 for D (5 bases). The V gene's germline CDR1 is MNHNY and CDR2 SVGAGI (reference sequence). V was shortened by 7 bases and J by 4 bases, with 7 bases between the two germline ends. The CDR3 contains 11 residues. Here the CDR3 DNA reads TGTGCCAGCACAGACAGCACTGAAGCTTTCTTT. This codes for CASTDSTEAFF.